The entry below gives a single T cell receptor beta chain sequence along with its context. Its antigen is currently not known. Base qualities are not recorded, but no much larger clone differs from it by a single base. Read against the paper, the sample's time point label means: blood 4 weeks post-SBRT, at nephrectomy. Read against the paper, the sample's treatment or condition label means: 15 Gy SBRT to primary tumor, nephrectomy 4 weeks later. Samples came from a clinical trial, in which primary renal cell carcinomas received 15 Gy stereotactic body radiation therapy followed by nephrectomy 4 weeks later. Serial peripheral blood from radiation-treated patients was sampled at baseline, 2 weeks and 4 weeks after SBRT to track tumor-enriched clonotypes. Every patient's renal cell carcinoma showed clear cell pathology. The QIAamp DNA Blood Mini Kit (Qiagen) was used to prepare genomic DNA for TCR sequencing. The analyses included just those samples that passed every quality control check.

The sample comes from a study of radiation and T cells in renal cell carcinoma (TCRdb year 2020). About the investigation overall: In total, 53 samples underwent TCR beta sequencing: 25 or so tumors plus 27 peripheral blood samples. Across all 55 or so samples, 4,016,671 unique CDR3 nucleotide sequences, encoding roughly 3 million unique CDR3 amino acid sequences, were identified. The last blood draw occurred 4 weeks after radiation, at the same time as nephrectomy.

TCR beta libraries were generated from genomic DNA with the immunoSEQ kit, following the manufacturer's recommendations. To prepare the libraries, a first multiplex PCR with proprietary primers was run, followed by a second PCR that added unique barcodes, and a bead cleanup was done after each round. Each sample batch included a kit-provided positive control reaction and a negative control reaction. The final libraries were assessed on an Agilent 4200 TapeStation D1000 ScreenTape, pooled by volume, and quantified by qPCR. Sequencing was performed on an Illumina NextSeq500 using a MidOutput 150-cycle cartridge, with 156 Read1 cycles, 15 Index1 cycles, and the kit custom primers. The pooled library was loaded at around 1 pM with a 20% PhiX control spike-in. Per the authors' processing: Vendor-processed data were analyzed in R, and a clonotype was defined as all T cells sharing the same CDR3 nucleotide sequence. For clone abundance analyses, frequencies were normalized to the 10,000 most abundant clones per sample. Before analysis, public T cell clones were removed, and these numbered fewer than five per sample on average. Tumor-enriched and baseline blood-enriched clonotypes were defined by at least a 32-fold difference in abundance between compartments. A beta-binomial differential abundance model was used to identify clonotypes that were expanded or contracted between blood time points. Tumor-blood repertoire similarity was measured with the Baroni-Urbani and Buser coefficient, and groups were compared using two-tailed Wilcoxon tests in R. Here the immuneACCESS table is served through TCRdb, limited to in-frame sequences with V and J called. Missing clones are a known gap in these copies; in checked studies unresolved V genes cover under half, and the rest lacks a known reason. That table supplies the V and J calls and clone size; D and trimming were determined from the DNA. The sample data list about 83,000 clones, and 70% to 90% of these were observed just once. Together, the top ten hold around 2.5% of the sample.

Paper-wide results and their limitations: An increase in top tumor clonotypes in blood was observed from baseline to 2 weeks post-radiation, followed by contraction by 4 weeks, which was taken to suggest transient expansion of tumor-resident clones. Because the trial had a single-armed design, the trial could not examine how radiation dose or scheduling affected the TCR repertoire. Changes in the blood repertoire were not tracked past 4 weeks after treatment. Because pretreatment tumor biopsies were not available, the study could not determine whether clonotypes were already present within the tumor at baseline.

Reading from cysteine to phenylalanine, the CDR3 counts 14 amino acids. Just the 42-base CDR3 DNA is kept, in frame starting at base 1. V was cut back by 6 bases and J by 1 base, leaving a gap of 13 bases between them. CDR1 MNHEY and CDR2 SVGAGI are derived from the germline V gene. This clonotype originated in a woman aged 55-70 years with renal cell carcinoma. The input for sequencing was blood, taken from a patient whose treatment included radiotherapy and nephrectomy. The rearranged chain carries TRBV6-5 and TRBJ2-7; TRBD1 is possibly the D segment (6 matching bases). CDR3 region: CASRINQGSYEQYF. The nucleotide sequence is given as TGTGCCAGCAGAATAAATCAGGGGTCCTACGAGCAGTACTTC.